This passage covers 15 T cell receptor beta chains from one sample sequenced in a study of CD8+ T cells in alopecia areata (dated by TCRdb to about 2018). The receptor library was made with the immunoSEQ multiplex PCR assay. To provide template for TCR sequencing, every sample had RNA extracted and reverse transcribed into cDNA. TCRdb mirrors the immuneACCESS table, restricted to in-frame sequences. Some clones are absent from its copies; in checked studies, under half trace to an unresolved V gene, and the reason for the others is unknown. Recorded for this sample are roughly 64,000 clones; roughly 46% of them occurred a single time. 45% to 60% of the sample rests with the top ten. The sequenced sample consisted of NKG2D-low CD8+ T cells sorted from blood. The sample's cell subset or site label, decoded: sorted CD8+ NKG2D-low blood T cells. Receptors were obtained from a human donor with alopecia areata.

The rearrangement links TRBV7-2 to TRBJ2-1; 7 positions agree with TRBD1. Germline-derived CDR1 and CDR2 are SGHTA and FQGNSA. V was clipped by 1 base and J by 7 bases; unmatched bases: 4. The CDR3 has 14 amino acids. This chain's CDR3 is CASSLGGTENEQFF. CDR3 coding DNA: TGTGCCAGCAGCTTAGGAGGGACAGAGAATGAGCAGTTCTTC.

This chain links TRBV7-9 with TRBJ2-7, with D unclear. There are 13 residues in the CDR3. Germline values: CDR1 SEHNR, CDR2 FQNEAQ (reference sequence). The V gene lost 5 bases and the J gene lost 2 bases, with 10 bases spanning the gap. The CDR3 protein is CASSPPSTYEQYF. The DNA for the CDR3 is TGTGCCAGCAGCCCGCCAAGTACCTACGAGCAGTACTTC.

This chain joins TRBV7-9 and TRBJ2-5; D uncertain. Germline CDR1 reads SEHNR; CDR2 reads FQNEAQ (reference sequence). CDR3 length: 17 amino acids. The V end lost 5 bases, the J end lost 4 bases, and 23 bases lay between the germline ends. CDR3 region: CASSDAPHGPLGETQYF. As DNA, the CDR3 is TGTGCCAGCAGCGACGCCCCCCACGGGCCCCTCGGAGAGACCCAGTACTTC.

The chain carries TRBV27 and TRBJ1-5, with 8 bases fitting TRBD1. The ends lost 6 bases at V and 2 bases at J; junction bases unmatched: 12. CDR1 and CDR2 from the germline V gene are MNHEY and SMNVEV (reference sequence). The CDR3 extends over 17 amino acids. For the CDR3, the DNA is TGTGCCAGCAGCGGACAGGGAACATTTATCGGCAATCAGCCCCAGCATTTT. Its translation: CASSGQGTFIGNQPQHF.

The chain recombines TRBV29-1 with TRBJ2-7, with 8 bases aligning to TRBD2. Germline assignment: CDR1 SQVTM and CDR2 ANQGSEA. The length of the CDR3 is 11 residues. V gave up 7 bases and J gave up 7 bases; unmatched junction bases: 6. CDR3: CSAREGGEQYF. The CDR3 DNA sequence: TGCAGCGCACGGGAGGGGGGAGAGCAGTACTTC.

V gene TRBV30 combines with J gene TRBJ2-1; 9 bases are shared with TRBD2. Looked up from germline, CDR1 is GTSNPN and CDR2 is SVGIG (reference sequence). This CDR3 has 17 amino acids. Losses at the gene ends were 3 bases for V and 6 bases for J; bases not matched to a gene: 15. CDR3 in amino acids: CAWSRLQIGGRGNEQFF. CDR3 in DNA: TGTGCCTGGAGCCGGTTACAAATCGGCGGGAGGGGCAATGAGCAGTTCTTC.

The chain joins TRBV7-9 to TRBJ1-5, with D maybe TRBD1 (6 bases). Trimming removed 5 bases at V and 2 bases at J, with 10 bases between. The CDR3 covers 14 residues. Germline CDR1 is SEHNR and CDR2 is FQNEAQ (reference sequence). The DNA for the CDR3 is TGTGCCAGCAGCCTAGGGGGTGGCAATCAGCCCCAGCATTTT. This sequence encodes CASSLGGGNQPQHF.

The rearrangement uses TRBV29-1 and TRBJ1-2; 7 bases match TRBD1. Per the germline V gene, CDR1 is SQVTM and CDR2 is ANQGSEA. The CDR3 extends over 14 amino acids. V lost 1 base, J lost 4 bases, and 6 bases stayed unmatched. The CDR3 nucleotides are TGCAGCGTTGAAGGGAGGGGGCTGGTCTATGGCTACACCTTC. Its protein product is CSVEGRGLVYGYTF.

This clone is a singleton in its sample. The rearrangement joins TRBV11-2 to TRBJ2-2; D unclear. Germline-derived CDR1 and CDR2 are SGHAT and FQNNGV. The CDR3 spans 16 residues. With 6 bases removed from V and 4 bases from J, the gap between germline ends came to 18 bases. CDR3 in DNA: TGTGCCAGCAGGGTAACTCCAGACCCTAGCACCGGGGAGCTGTTTTTT. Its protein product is CASRVTPDPSTGELFF.

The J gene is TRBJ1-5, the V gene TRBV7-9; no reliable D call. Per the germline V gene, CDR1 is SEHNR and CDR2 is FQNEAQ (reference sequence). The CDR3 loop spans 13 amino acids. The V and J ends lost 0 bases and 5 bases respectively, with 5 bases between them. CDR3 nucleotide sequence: TGTGCCAGCAGCTTAGCGCCCCATCAGCCCCAGCATTTT. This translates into CASSLAPHQPQHF.

DNA of the CDR3: TGTGCCAGCAGCTTGACAGGGGGCACGAACACTGAAGCTTTCTTT. This sequence encodes CASSLTGGTNTEAFF. The V and J genes are TRBV7-2 and TRBJ1-1, with 10 bases that match TRBD1. The CDR3 runs 15 residues. V was clipped by 3 bases and J by 1 base; unmatched bases: 2. Per the germline V gene, CDR1 is SGHTA and CDR2 is FQGNSA.

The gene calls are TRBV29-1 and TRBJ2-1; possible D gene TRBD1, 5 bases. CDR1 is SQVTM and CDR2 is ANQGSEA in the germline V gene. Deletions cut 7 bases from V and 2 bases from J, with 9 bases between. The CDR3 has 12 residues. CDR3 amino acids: CSAETAYNEQFF. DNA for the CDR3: TGCAGCGCTGAGACAGCCTACAATGAGCAGTTCTTC.

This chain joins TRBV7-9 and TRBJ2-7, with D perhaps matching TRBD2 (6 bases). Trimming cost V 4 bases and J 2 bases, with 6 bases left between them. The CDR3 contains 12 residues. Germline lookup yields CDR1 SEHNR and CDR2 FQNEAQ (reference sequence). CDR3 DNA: TGTGCCAGCAGCTGGGAGGCCTACGAGCAGTACTTC. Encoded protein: CASSWEAYEQYF.

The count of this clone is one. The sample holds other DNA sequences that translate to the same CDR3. The CDR3 DNA is TGTGCCTGGATCTCTTTGGCGGGAGATACGCAGTATTTT. Protein sequence: CAWISLAGDTQYF. The J gene is TRBJ2-3, the V gene TRBV30, with D maybe TRBD2 (5 bases). Germline lookup yields CDR1 GTSNPN and CDR2 SVGIG (reference sequence). V dropped 4 bases and J dropped 5 bases, with 13 bases sitting between them. This CDR3 comprises 13 residues. Combining the CDR3 with reference TRBV30 and TRBJ2-3 gives the whole variable domain SQTIHQWPATLVQPVGSPLSLECTVEGTSNPNLYWYRQAAGRGLQLLFYSVGIGQISSEVPQNLSASRPQDRQFILSSKKLLLSDSGFYLCAWISLAGDTQYFGPGTRLTVL.

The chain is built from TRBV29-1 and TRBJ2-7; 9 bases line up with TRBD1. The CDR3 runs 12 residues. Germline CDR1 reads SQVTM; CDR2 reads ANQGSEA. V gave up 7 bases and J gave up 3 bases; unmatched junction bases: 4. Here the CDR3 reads CSAEGQGYEQYF. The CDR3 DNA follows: TGCAGCGCCGAGGGACAGGGCTACGAGCAGTACTTC.